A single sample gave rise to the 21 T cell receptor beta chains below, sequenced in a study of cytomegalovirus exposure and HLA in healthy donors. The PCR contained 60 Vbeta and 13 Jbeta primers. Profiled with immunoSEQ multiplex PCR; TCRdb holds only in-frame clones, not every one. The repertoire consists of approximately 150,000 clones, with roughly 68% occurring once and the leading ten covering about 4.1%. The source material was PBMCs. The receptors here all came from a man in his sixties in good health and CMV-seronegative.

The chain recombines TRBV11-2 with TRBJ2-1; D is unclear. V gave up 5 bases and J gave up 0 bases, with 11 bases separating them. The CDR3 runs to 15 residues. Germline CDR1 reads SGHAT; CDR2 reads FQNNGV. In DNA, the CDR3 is TGTGCCAGCAGCCGTGCTTCGGGCTCCTACAATGAGCAGTTCTTC. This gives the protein CASSRASGSYNEQFF.

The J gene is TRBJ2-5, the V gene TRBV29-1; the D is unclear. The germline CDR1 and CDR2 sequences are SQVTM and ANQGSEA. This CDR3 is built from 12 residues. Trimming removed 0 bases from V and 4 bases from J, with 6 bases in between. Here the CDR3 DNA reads TGCAGCGTTGAAGATCTATTAGAGACCCAGTACTTC. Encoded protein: CSVEDLLETQYF.

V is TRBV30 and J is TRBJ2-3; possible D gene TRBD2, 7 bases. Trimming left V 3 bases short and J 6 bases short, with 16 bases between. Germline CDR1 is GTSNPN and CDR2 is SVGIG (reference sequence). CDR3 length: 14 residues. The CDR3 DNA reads TGTGCCTGGAGGTTAGGCGGGGGCGGGGATACGCAGTATTTT. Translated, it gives CAWRLGGGGDTQYF.

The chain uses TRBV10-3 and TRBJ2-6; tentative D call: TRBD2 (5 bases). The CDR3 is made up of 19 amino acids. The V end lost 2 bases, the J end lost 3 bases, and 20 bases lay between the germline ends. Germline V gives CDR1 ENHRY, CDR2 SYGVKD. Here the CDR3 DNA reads TGTGCCATCAGTGAGCCCCTGGGAGCGGCCAAAAGTGGGGCCAACGTCCTGACTTTC. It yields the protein CAISEPLGAAKSGANVLTF.

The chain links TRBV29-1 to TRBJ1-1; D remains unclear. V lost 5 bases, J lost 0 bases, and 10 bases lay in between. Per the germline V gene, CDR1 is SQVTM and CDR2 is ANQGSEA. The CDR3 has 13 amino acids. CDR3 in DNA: TGCAGCGTTACGGGTCTCATGAACACTGAAGCTTTCTTT. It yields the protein CSVTGLMNTEAFF.

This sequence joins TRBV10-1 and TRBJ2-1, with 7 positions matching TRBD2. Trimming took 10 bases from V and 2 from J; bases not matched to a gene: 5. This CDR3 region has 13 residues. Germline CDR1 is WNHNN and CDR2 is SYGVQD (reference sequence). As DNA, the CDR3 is TGCGCCACCTCTAGCGGAGCCTACAATGAGCAGTTCTTC. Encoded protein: CATSSGAYNEQFF.

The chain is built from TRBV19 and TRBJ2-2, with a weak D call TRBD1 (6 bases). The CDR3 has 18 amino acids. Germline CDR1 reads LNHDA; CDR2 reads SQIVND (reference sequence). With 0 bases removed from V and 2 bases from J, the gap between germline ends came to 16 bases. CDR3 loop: CASSIDQGGVSNTGELFF. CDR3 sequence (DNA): TGTGCCAGTAGTATAGATCAAGGGGGAGTCAGTAACACCGGGGAGCTGTTTTTT. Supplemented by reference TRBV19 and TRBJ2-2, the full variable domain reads DGGITQSPKYLFRKEGQNVTLSCEQNLNHDAMYWYRQDPGQGLRLIYYSQIVNDFQKGDIAEGYSVSREKKESFPLTVTSAQKNPTAFYLCASSIDQGGVSNTGELFFGEGSRLTVL.

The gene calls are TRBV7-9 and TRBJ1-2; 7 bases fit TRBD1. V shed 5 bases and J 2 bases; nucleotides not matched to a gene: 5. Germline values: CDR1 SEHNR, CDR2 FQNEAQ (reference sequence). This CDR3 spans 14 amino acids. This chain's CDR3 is CASSTGTVNYGYTF. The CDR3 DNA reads TGTGCCAGCAGCACCGGGACAGTGAACTATGGCTACACCTTC.

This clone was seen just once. The CDR3 loop is CASSLGRSGAGELFF. The CDR3 DNA reads TGTGCCAGCAGCTTGGGTCGCTCAGGCGCCGGGGAGCTGTTTTTT. The V gene is TRBV5-4, the J gene TRBJ2-2; the D is unclear. The CDR3 contains 15 residues. Between the trimmed V and J ends, which lost 0 bases and 6 bases, there was a span of 12 bases. CDR1 and CDR2 (germline): SGHNT, YYREEE (reference sequence). The full variable domain, in which reference TRBV5-4 and TRBJ2-2 provide the parts outside the CDR3, is ETGVTQSPTHLIKTRGQQVTLRCSSQSGHNTVSWYQQALGQGPQFIFQYYREEENGRGNFPPRFSGLQFPNYSSELNVNALELDDSALYLCASSLGRSGAGELFFGEGSRLTVL.

The CDR3 loop is CASRGQGQYEQYF. CDR3 bases: TGTGCCAGCAGGGGCCAGGGGCAGTACGAGCAGTACTTC. This chain joins TRBV6-5 and TRBJ2-7; maybe TRBD1 (6 bases). CDR1 is MNHEY, CDR2 SVGAGI, per germline. The CDR3 is 13 amino acids. The germline V and J ends were trimmed by 6 bases and 4 bases, with 13 bases remaining between them.

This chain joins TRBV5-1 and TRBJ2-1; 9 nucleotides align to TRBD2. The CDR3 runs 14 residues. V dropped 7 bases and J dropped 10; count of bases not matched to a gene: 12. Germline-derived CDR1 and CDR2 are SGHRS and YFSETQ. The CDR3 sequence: CASVQIAGAQEQFF. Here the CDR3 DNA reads TGCGCCAGCGTTCAGATAGCGGGAGCCCAGGAGCAGTTCTTC.

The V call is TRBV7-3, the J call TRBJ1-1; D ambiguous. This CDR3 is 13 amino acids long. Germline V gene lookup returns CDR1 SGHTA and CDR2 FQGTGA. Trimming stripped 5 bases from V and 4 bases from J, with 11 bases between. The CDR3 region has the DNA TGTGCCAGCAGCCCAGACCCGGGCACTGAAGCTTTCTTT. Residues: CASSPDPGTEAFF.

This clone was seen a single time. The CDR3 sequence: CASSLGSSGFTDTQYF. The DNA of the CDR3 is TGTGCCAGCAGCTTAGGTTCTAGCGGTTTCACAGATACGCAGTATTTT. The chain combines TRBV13 with TRBJ2-3; 7 nucleotides align to TRBD2. The CDR3 contains 16 residues. The germline gives CDR1 PRHDT, CDR2 FYEKMQ (reference sequence). V shed 0 bases, J shed 2 bases, and the junction held 5 bases outside the gene matches.

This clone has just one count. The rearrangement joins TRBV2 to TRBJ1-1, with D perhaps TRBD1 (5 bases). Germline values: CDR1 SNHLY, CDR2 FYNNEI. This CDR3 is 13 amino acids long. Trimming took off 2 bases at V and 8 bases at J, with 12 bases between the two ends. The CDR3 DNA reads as TGTGCCAGCAGTGAAAGGAGGGGTGGAGAAGCTTTCTTT. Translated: CASSERRGGEAFF.

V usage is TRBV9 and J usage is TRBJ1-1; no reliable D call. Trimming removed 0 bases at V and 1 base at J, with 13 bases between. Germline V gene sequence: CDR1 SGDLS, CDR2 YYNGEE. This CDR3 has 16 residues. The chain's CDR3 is CASSVDSGPSNTEAFF. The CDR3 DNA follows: TGTGCCAGCAGCGTAGATTCCGGTCCATCGAACACTGAAGCTTTCTTT.

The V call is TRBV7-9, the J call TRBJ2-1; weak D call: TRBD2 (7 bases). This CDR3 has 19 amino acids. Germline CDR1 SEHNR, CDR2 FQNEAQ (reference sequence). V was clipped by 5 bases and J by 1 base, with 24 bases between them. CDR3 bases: TGTGCCAGCAGCCCGCCGAGGGGGGGCGGCGGGAGTTCCTACAATGAGCAGTTCTTC. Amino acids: CASSPPRGGGGSSYNEQFF.

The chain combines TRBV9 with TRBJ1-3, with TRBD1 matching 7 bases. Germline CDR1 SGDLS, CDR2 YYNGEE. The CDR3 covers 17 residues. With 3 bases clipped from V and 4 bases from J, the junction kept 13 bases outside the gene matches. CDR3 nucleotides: TGTGCCAGCAGCGCCTCCGGGACAGCCCTAAGAGGAAACACCATATATTTT. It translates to CASSASGTALRGNTIYF.

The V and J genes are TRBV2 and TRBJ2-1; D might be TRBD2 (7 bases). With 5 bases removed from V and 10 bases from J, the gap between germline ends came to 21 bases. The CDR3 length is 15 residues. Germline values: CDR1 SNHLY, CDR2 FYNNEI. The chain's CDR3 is CASSPVGGGPEEQFF. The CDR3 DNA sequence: TGTGCCAGCAGTCCGGTAGGGGGAGGGCCTGAAGAGCAGTTCTTC. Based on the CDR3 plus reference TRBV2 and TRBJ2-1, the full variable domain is EPEVTQTPSHQVTQMGQEVILRCVPISNHLYFYWYRQILGQKVEFLVSFYNNEISEKSEIFDDQFSVERPDGSNFTLKIRSTKLEDSAMYFCASSPVGGGPEEQFFGPGTRLTVL.

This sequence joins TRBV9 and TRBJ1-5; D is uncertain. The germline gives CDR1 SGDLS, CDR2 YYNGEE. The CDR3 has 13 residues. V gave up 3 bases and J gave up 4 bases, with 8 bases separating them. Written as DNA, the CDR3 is TGTGCCAGCAGCGCCTCCCTTAATCAGCCCCAGCATTTT. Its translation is CASSASLNQPQHF.

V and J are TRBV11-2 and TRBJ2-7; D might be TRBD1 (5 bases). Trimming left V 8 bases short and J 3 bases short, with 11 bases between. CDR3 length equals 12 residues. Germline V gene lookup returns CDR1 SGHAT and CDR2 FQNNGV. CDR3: CASGIQVYEQYF. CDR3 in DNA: TGTGCCAGCGGCATACAGGTCTACGAGCAGTACTTC.

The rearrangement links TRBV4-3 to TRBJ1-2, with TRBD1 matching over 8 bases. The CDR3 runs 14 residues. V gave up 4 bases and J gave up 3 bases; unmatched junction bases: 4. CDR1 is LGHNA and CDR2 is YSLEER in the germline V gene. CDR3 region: CASSPLGQDYGYTF. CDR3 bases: TGCGCCAGCAGCCCCTTGGGACAGGACTATGGCTACACCTTC.